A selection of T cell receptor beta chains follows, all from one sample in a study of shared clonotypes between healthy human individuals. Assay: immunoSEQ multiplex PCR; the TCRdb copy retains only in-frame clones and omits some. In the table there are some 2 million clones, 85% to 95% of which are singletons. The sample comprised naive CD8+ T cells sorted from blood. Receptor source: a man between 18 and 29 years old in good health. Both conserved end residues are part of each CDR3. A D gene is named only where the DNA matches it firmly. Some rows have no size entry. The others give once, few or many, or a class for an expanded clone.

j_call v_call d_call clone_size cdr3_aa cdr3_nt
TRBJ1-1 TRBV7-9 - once CASSSWSTGTTEAFF TGTGCCAGCAGCTCCTGGTCCACAGGGACCACTGAAGCTTTCTTT
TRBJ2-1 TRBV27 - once CASSLSSGNNEQFF TGTGCCAGCAGTTTATCGAGCGGTAACAATGAGCAGTTCTTC
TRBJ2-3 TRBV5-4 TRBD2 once CASSWEAGEDTQYF TGTGCCAGCAGTTGGGAGGCGGGAGAGGATACGCAGTATTTT
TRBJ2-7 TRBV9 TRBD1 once CASSLGQAGYEQYF TGTGCCAGCAGCCTTGGACAGGCGGGCTACGAGCAGTACTTC
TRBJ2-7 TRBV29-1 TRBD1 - CSVGIVTGSYEQYF TGCAGCGTTGGGATAGTGACAGGGTCCTACGAGCAGTACTTC
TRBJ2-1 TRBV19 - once CASSDKIRGVRDEQFF TGTGCCAGTAGCGACAAAATCCGAGGGGTCAGGGATGAGCAGTTCTTC
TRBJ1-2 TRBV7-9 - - CASSLDPPGGYTF TGTGCCAGCAGCTTAGACCCGCCTGGTGGCTACACCTTC
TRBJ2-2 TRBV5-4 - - CASSQTLLNTGELFF TGTGCCAGCAGCCAGACCCTATTAAACACCGGGGAGCTGTTTTTT
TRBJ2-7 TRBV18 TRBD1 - CASSPGQGIYEQYF TGTGCCAGCTCTCCGGGACAGGGTATCTACGAGCAGTACTTC
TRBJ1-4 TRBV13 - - CASSSGRKLFF TGTGCCAGCAGCTCAGGACGTAAACTGTTTTTT
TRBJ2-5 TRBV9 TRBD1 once CASSGDGTVQETQYF TGTGCCAGCAGCGGAGATGGGACAGTCCAAGAGACCCAGTACTTC
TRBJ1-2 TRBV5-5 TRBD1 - CASSSGQGYGYTF TGTGCCAGCAGCTCGGGACAGGGCTATGGCTACACCTTC
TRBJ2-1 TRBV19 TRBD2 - CASREDLSPFVTHEQFF TGTGCCAGTCGGGAGGATCTTTCTCCCTTCGTGACCCATGAGCAGTTCTTC
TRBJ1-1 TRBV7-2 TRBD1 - CASSTIDREGTEAFF TGTGCCAGCAGCACCATTGACAGGGAAGGAACTGAAGCTTTCTTT
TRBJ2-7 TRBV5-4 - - CASTPENSNYEQYF TGTGCCAGCACCCCAGAAAACAGTAACTACGAGCAGTACTTC
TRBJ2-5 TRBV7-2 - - CASSLDAGRETQYF TGTGCCAGCAGCTTAGACGCGGGGAGGGAGACCCAGTACTTC
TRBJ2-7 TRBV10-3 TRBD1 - CAISERQGITYEQYF TGTGCCATCAGTGAGCGACAGGGAATAACCTACGAGCAGTACTTC
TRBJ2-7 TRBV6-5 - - CASSYSDSSEQYF TGTGCCAGCAGTTACTCGGATAGCTCCGAGCAGTACTTC
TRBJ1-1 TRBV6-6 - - CASSNGTLGTEAFF TGTGCCAGCAGCAACGGGACTCTAGGGACTGAAGCTTTCTTT
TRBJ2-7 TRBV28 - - CASSFPPYEQYF TGTGCCAGCAGTTTCCCCCCCTACGAGCAGTACTTC
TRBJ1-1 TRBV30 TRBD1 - CAWSVNRGDTEAFF TGTGCCTGGAGTGTAAACAGGGGGGACACTGAAGCTTTCTTT
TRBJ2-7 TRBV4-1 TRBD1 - CASSHGTGASSYEQYF TGCGCCAGCAGCCATGGGACAGGGGCGAGCTCCTACGAGCAGTACTTC
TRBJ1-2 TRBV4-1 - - CASSQDRGIWYGYTF TGCGCCAGCAGCCAAGATAGGGGGATATGGTATGGCTACACCTTC